Presented here are 19 T cell receptor beta chains from one specimen sequenced in a study of T cell responses to AZD1222 COVID-19 vaccine. TCRdb's copy holds only in-frame clones and misses some; the assay was immunoSEQ multiplex PCR. In the table there are roughly 150,000 clones, about 91% of which are singletons. The source was peripheral blood, collected 28 days after the second AZD1222 dose. The source of these receptors is an adult who received the AZD1222 COVID-19 vaccine.

The V gene is TRBV19, the J gene TRBJ1-5; the match to TRBD1 covers 8 bases. From germline, CDR1 is LNHDA and CDR2 SQIVND (reference sequence). The CDR3 runs 15 residues. Germline trimming cut 3 bases from V and 7 bases from J; bases unmatched to any gene: 8. The CDR3 nucleotides read TGTGCCAGTAGTATCCAGCGACAGGGGCGACAGCCCCAGCATTTT. Its translation: CASSIQRQGRQPQHF.

The V gene is TRBV11-3, the J gene TRBJ2-3; 8 bases fit TRBD2. Trimming took 1 base from V and 7 from J; bases not matched to a gene: 7. Germline CDR1 is SGHNT and CDR2 is YENEEA. CDR3 length: 15 amino acids. The CDR3 here is CASSLGLASGNTQYF. DNA of the CDR3: TGTGCCAGCAGCTTAGGACTAGCGTCGGGGAATACGCAGTATTTT. The whole variable domain, remainder taken from reference TRBV11-3 and TRBJ2-3, is EAGVVQSPRYKIIEKKQPVAFWCNPISGHNTLYWYLQNLGQGPELLIRYENEEAVDDSQLPKDRFSAERLKGVDSTLKIQPAELGDSAVYLCASSLGLASGNTQYFGPGTRLTVL.

The chain has TRBV19 and TRBJ2-2, with TRBD1 matching over 8 bases. The J segment lost 4 bases and the V segment lost 5 bases, leaving 3 bases of the junction unmatched. In germline, CDR1 is LNHDA, CDR2 SQIVND (reference sequence). This CDR3 contains 14 residues. Here the CDR3 reads CASSGTGSTGELFF. CDR3 DNA sequence: TGTGCCAGTAGTGGGACAGGTAGCACCGGGGAGCTGTTTTTT. The variable domain in full, completed from reference TRBV19 and TRBJ2-2, reads DGGITQSPKYLFRKEGQNVTLSCEQNLNHDAMYWYRQDPGQGLRLIYYSQIVNDFQKGDIAEGYSVSREKKESFPLTVTSAQKNPTAFYLCASSGTGSTGELFFGEGSRLTVL.

In this sample, this clone turned up once. The chain has TRBV20-1 and TRBJ1-2; unclear D gene. The V and J ends lost 3 bases and 3 bases respectively, with 11 bases between them. The germline CDR1 and CDR2 sequences are DFQATT and SNEGSKA (reference sequence). The length of the CDR3 is 13 residues. The CDR3 coding sequence is TGCAGTGCTAGTCGCCGACGGCACTATGGCTACACCTTC. It specifies CSASRRRHYGYTF.

The V call is TRBV21-1, the J call TRBJ2-4; the table's D call, TRBD1, has no DNA check behind it. TRBV21-1 is marked as a pseudogene. This CDR3 is built from 21 residues. The DNA for the CDR3 is TGTGCCAGCAGCAAAGCGGAGGCAGGGGTAGGGGAGACCCTAGCCAAAAACATTCAGTACTTC. Its translation is CASSKAEAGVGETLAKNIQYF.

The chain recombines TRBV27 with TRBJ2-7; possibly TRBD1 for D (5 bases). The CDR3 has 14 residues. Germline CDR1 MNHEY, CDR2 SMNVEV (reference sequence). The V and J ends lost 2 bases and 2 bases respectively, with 10 bases between them. The chain's CDR3 is CASSLLGVAYEQYF. CDR3 sequence (DNA): TGTGCCAGCAGTTTACTAGGGGTGGCCTACGAGCAGTACTTC.

The rearrangement uses TRBV11-2 and TRBJ2-7, with D uncertain. Deletions cut 5 bases from V and 3 bases from J, with 5 bases between. Germline CDR1 SGHAT, CDR2 FQNNGV. The CDR3 extends over 11 amino acids. CDR3 DNA: TGTGCCAGCAGCCCCCTCTACGAGCAGTACTTC. It translates to CASSPLYEQYF.

V gene TRBV5-1 combines with J gene TRBJ2-7; TRBD2 is a possible D gene (6 bases). Germline V gene data show CDR1 as SGHRS and CDR2 as YFSETQ. The V gene lost 1 base and the J gene lost 6 bases, with 17 bases spanning the gap. This CDR3 is 15 amino acids long. CDR3 in DNA: TGCGCCAGCAGCTTGAACGGAGCCCAAGCGGGCGAGCAGTACTTC. The encoded protein is CASSLNGAQAGEQYF.

This chain joins TRBV6-2 or TRBV6-3 and TRBJ2-3; 7 bases map to TRBD1. Germline V gene data show CDR1 as MNHEY and CDR2 as SVGEGT. V was clipped by 6 bases and J by 5 bases; unmatched bases: 11. The CDR3 runs 15 residues. DNA of the CDR3: TGTGCCAGCAGCAGTCCCGTAGGGGGCATAGATACGCAGTATTTT. Translation gives CASSSPVGGIDTQYF.

The chain employs TRBV5-4 and TRBJ2-7, with D maybe TRBD2 (5 bases). The V gene's germline CDR1 is SGHNT and CDR2 YYREEE (reference sequence). The V and J ends lost 3 bases and 3 bases respectively, with 13 bases between them. The CDR3 consists of 14 residues. The CDR3: CASSSSEGLYEQYF. CDR3 sequence (DNA): TGTGCCAGCAGCTCCAGTGAGGGTCTCTACGAGCAGTACTTC.

V is TRBV11-2 and J is TRBJ2-7; TRBD1 matches 8 bases. The CDR3 runs 15 residues. J gave up 5 bases and V 5 bases, and 11 bases lay outside the gene matches. In germline, CDR1 is SGHAT, CDR2 FQNNGV. The CDR3 DNA sequence: TGTGCCAGCAGCCGTACTGACAGGGGTTCCCACGAGCAGTACTTC. Its protein is CASSRTDRGSHEQYF.

V and J are TRBV11-2 and TRBJ2-5, with D possibly TRBD2 on 6 matching bases. CDR1 and CDR2 (germline): SGHAT, FQNNGV. V shed 5 bases and J shed 5 bases, with 18 bases lying between them. The CDR3 spans 15 residues. The CDR3 sequence: CASSGGGGRGETQYF. Written as DNA, the CDR3 is TGTGCCAGCAGCGGAGGTGGAGGGAGAGGGGAGACCCAGTACTTC.

This chain uses TRBV7-9 with TRBJ1-2, with 9 bases fitting TRBD1. Germline-derived CDR1 and CDR2 are SEHNR and FQNEAQ (reference sequence). J gave up 13 bases and V 1 base, and 4 bases lay outside the gene matches. There are 12 residues in the CDR3. The CDR3 bases are TGTGCCAGCAGCTTAGGGACAGGGGCCTTCACCTTC. It translates to CASSLGTGAFTF. Looking up the rest from reference TRBV7-9 and TRBJ1-2 gives the full variable domain: DTGVSQNPRHKITKRGQNVTFRCDPISEHNRLYWYRQTLGQGPEFLTYFQNEAQLEKSRLLSDRFSAERPKGSFSTLEIQRTEQGDSAMYLCASSLGTGAFTFGSGTRLTVV.

The chain joins TRBV7-2 to TRBJ2-5; weak D call: TRBD2 (6 bases). Trimming took off 5 bases at V and 4 bases at J, with 11 bases between the two ends. CDR3 length: 13 amino acids. CDR1 SGHTA and CDR2 FQGNSA come from the germline V gene. The CDR3 here is CASSAGRRETQYF. The CDR3 DNA is TGTGCCAGCAGCGCGGGACGGCGAGAGACCCAGTACTTC.

The chain links TRBV4-1 to TRBJ2-7; 9 bases align to TRBD1. Germline-derived CDR1 and CDR2 are MGHRA and YSYEKL. Trimming cost V 4 bases and J 3 bases; bases outside gene matches: 7. There are 15 residues in the CDR3. The CDR3 reads CASSLQTGGGYEQYF. CDR3 coding DNA: TGCGCCAGCAGCCTACAGACAGGGGGGGGCTACGAGCAGTACTTC.

This clone has just one count. The chain combines TRBV7-9 with TRBJ1-2; D call uncertain. The length of the CDR3 is 12 residues. The V and J ends lost 1 base and 7 bases respectively, with 7 bases between them. Germline V CDR1 and CDR2: SEHNR, FQNEAQ (reference sequence). CDR3 coding DNA: TGTGCCAGCAGCTTAGAAACCAGTGGCTACACCTTC. It is translated as CASSLETSGYTF.

This clone has a single count. The chain joins TRBV19 to TRBJ1-5; D remains unclear. V lost 2 bases and J 6 bases, leaving 14 bases between the germline ends. From germline, CDR1 is LNHDA and CDR2 SQIVND (reference sequence). This CDR3 is 15 amino acids long. In DNA, the CDR3 is TGTGCCAGTAGTATAAGAGGAGGGCCAGGTCAGCCCCAGCATTTT. Translating it yields CASSIRGGPGQPQHF. Together with reference TRBV19 and TRBJ1-5, the CDR3 gives the full variable domain: DGGITQSPKYLFRKEGQNVTLSCEQNLNHDAMYWYRQDPGQGLRLIYYSQIVNDFQKGDIAEGYSVSREKKESFPLTVTSAQKNPTAFYLCASSIRGGPGQPQHFGDGTRLSIL.

This rearrangement joins TRBV6-5 to TRBJ1-6; TRBD1 aligns across 7 bases. CDR3 length equals 13 residues. Per the germline V gene, CDR1 is MNHEY and CDR2 is SVGAGI. V trimming: 7 bases; J trimming: 11 bases; junction bases outside the gene matches: 8. CDR3 protein: CASKGTGVAPLHF. The DNA of the CDR3 is TGTGCCAGCAAGGGAACAGGGGTGGCACCCCTCCACTTT.

CDR3 in DNA: TGTGCCAGCAGCTCGGGACGGAGTAATCCCAGTGGGGAAAAACTGTTTTTT. This gives the protein CASSSGRSNPSGEKLFF. The chain has TRBV5-6 and TRBJ1-4, with D possibly being TRBD1 (5 bases). V lost 3 bases and J 8 bases, leaving 23 bases between the germline ends. CDR3 length: 17 residues. The germline V gene has CDR1 SGHDT and CDR2 YYEEEE.